Included here is one T cell receptor (beta chain) sequence, with context. Its antigen is still unknown. This record belongs to a study of CD8 T cells in ankylosing spondylitis. Making use of molecular barcodes, quantitative 5'-RACE generated TCR beta libraries. Each CDR3 protein gets one entry after TCRdb re-called the 5' RACE reads with MiXCR. The profile shows 200,000 to 250,000 distinct CDR3 sequences, 20% to 30% of them singletons. Germline CDR1 reads MNHEY; CDR2 reads SMNVEV (reference sequence). The CDR3 consists of 12 residues. The ends were cut back, 6 bases at V and 4 bases at J, with 8 bases in the middle. Findings and limits, study-wide: In ankylosing spondylitis blood, a motif of about eight highly homologous TCR beta variants appeared characteristic. Disease-associated clones were reportedly significantly overrepresented in matched ankylosing spondylitis synovial fluid. A number of the motif variants had already been described in reactive arthritis synovial fluid and blood.

The specimen sequenced was blood, either unsorted or a sorted T cell fraction (not recorded which). The receptor was isolated from a male donor with ankylosing spondylitis or in good health (not recorded which). This chain connects TRBV27 to TRBJ2-3; D is unresolved. The CDR3 coding sequence is TGTGCCAGCAGCCCGTTCCCAGATACGCAGTATTTT. Its protein product is CASSPFPDTQYF.